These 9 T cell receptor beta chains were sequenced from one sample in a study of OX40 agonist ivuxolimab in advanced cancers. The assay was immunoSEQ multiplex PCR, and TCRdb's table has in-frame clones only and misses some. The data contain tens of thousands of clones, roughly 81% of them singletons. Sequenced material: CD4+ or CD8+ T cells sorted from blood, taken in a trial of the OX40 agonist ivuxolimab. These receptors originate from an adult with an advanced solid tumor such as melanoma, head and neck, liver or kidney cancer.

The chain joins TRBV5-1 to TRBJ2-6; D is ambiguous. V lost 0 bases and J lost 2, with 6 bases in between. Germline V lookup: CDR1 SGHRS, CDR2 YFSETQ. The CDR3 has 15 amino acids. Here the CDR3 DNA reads TGCGCCAGCAGCTTGGCCCTTACTGGGGCCAACGTCCTGACTTTC. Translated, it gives CASSLALTGANVLTF.

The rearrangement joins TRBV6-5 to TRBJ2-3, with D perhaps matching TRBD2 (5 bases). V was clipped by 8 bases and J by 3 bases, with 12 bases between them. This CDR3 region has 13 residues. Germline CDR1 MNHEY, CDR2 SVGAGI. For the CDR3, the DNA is TGTGCCAGCGTGTTACCGGGGACAGATACGCAGTATTTT. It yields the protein CASVLPGTDTQYF.

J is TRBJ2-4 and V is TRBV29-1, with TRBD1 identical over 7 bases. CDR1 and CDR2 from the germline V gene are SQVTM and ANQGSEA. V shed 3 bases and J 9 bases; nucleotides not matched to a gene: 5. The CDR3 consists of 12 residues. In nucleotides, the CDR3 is TGCAGCGTTGAGTCCGACAGGGCCATTCAGTACTTC. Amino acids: CSVESDRAIQYF.

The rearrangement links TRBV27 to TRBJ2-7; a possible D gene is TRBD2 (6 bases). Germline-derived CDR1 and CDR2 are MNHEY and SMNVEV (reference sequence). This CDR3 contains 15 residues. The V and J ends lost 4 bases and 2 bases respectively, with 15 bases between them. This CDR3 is CASSYRAGTTYEQYF. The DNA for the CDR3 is TGTGCCAGCAGTTATCGGGCGGGAACCACCTACGAGCAGTACTTC.

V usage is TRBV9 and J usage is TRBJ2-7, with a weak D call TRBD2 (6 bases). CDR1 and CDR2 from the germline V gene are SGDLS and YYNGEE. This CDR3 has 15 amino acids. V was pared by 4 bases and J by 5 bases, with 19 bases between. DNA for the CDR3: TGTGCCAGCAGCTTCTGGGACTTGTCGTCTCACGAGCAGTACTTC. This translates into CASSFWDLSSHEQYF. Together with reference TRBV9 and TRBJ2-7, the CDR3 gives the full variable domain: DSGVTQTPKHLITATGQRVTLRCSPRSGDLSVYWYQQSLDQGLQFLIQYYNGEERAKGNILERFSAQQFPDLHSELNLSSLELGDSALYFCASSFWDLSSHEQYFGPGTRLTVT.

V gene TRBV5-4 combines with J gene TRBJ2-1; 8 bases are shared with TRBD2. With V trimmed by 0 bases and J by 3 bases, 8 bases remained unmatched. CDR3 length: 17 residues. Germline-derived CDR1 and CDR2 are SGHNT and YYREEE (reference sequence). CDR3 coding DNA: TGTGCCAGCAGCTTGGCCGGAAGCGGGAGCAGCTACAATGAGCAGTTCTTC. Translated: CASSLAGSGSSYNEQFF.

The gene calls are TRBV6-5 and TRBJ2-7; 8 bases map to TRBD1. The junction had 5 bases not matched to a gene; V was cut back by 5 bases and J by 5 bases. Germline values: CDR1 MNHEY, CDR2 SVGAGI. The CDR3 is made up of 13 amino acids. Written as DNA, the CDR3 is TGTGCCAGCAGTCAGGACAGGGCCCACGAGCAGTACTTC. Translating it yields CASSQDRAHEQYF.

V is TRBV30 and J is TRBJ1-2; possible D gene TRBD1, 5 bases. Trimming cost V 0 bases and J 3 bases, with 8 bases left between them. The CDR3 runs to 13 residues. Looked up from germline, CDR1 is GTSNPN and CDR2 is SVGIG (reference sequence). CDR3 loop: CAWSVRGDYGYTF. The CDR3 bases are TGTGCCTGGAGTGTACGGGGGGACTATGGCTACACCTTC.

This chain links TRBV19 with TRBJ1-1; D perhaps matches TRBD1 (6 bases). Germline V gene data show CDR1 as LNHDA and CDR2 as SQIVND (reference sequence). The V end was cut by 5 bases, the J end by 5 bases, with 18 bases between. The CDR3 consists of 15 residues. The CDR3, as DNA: TGTGCCAGTAGTCCGGGACACGGGGGAGGGACTGAAGCTTTCTTT. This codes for CASSPGHGGGTEAFF. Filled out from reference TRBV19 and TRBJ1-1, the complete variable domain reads DGGITQSPKYLFRKEGQNVTLSCEQNLNHDAMYWYRQDPGQGLRLIYYSQIVNDFQKGDIAEGYSVSREKKESFPLTVTSAQKNPTAFYLCASSPGHGGGTEAFFGQGTRLTVV.